The T cell receptor beta chain described here comes from a study of T-cell memory formation after mild COVID-19. Study background: TCR clustering was largely donor specific. Study results and caveats: The main location of contracting CD4+ clones was CM and EM, and that of contracting CD8+ clones was EMRA. The authors did not confirm SARS-CoV-2 specificity of second-wave clones peaking day 37. Some clones that responded turned up in pre-infection memory, which suggests that cross-reactive memory joined in.

This clonotype appeared a few times. Its antigen remains unknown. A single record per CDR3 protein comes from TCRdb applying MiXCR to the 5' RACE reads. The sample carries about 110,000 distinct CDR3 sequences, over 10% recorded once. The CDR3 is 12 residues long. Germline lookup yields CDR1 SEHNR and CDR2 FQNEAQ (reference sequence). V was pared by 1 base and J by 10 bases, with 8 bases between. This TCR came from an adult woman who had mild COVID-19 (a few samples of this study predate the infection). Cell type and time point are not known. This chain links TRBV7-9 with TRBJ2-1; D remains unclear. Sample: PBMCs or a T cell subset sorted from them (not recorded which). The CDR3 DNA reads TGTGCCAGCAGCTTAGAACGGCGCGAGCAGTTCTTC. This gives the protein CASSLERREQFF.